Sequencing of this T cell receptor beta chain was carried out in a study of CD8 T cells in ankylosing spondylitis. Study-wide findings and caveats: In reactive arthritis synovial fluid and blood, some motif variants had been reported before. The clones that were linked to disease were reported to be significantly enriched in matched synovial fluid samples from ankylosing spondylitis patients. Eight highly homologous variants made up a TCR beta motif, and this motif appeared characteristic of ankylosing spondylitis blood.

5'-RACE, quantitative and with molecular barcodes, yielded the TCR beta libraries. TCRdb analysed the 5' RACE reads with MiXCR anew, one entry per CDR3 protein. The table includes some 26,000 distinct CDR3 sequences, about a sixth detected once. In germline, CDR1 is MNHNS, CDR2 SASEGT. The CDR3 is 15 residues long. The junction had 8 bases not matched to a gene; V was cut back by 6 bases and J by 0 bases. Notes on this clonotype: Its antigen is unidentified.

The sequenced sample consisted of blood. The chain carries TRBV6-1 and TRBJ2-7, with 7 bases matching TRBD1. The source is a male donor with ankylosing spondylitis or in good health (not recorded which). The CDR3 sequence is CASSYRGRGSYEQYF. Here the CDR3 DNA reads TGTGCCAGCAGCTACAGGGGAAGGGGCTCCTACGAGCAGTACTTC.